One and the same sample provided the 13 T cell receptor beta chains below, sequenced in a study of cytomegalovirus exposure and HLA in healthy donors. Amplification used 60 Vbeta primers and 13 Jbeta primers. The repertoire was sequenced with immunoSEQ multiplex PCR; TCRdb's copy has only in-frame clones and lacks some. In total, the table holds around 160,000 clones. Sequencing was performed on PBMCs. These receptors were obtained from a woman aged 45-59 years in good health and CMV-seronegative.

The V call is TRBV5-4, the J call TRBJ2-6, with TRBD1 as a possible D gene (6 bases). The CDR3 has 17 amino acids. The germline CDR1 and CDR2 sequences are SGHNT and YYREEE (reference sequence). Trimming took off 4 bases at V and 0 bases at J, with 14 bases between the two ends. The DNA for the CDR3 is TGTGCCAGCAGCCCAACAGGGCCGTACTCTGGGGCCAACGTCCTGACTTTC. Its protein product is CASSPTGPYSGANVLTF.

CDR3 region: CSAGQGEGEQYF. The CDR3 DNA reads TGCAGCGCGGGACAGGGGGAGGGAGAGCAGTACTTC. The chain carries TRBV29-1 and TRBJ2-7, with 11 positions matching TRBD1. Germline CDR1 SQVTM, CDR2 ANQGSEA. The junction had 6 bases not matched to a gene; V was cut back by 7 bases and J by 7 bases. CDR3 length: 12 residues.

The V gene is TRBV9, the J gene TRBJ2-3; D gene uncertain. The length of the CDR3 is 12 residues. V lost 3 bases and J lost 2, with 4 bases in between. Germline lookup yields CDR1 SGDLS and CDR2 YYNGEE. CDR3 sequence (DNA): TGTGCCAGCAGCGGGCCCACAGATACGCAGTATTTT. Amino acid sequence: CASSGPTDTQYF.

The CDR3 region is CASQNRAYEQYF. The CDR3 nucleotides read TGTGCCAGTCAAAACAGGGCCTACGAGCAGTACTTC. This chain uses TRBV19 with TRBJ2-7, with a possible D match to TRBD1 (6 bases). Deletions cut 8 bases from V and 2 bases from J, with 10 bases between. Germline assignment: CDR1 LNHDA and CDR2 SQIVND (reference sequence). This CDR3 has 12 amino acids.

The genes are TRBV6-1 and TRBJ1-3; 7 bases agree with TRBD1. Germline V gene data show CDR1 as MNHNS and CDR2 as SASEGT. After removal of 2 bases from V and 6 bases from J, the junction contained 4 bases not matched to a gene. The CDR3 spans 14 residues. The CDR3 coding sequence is TGTGCCAGCAGTGAACTGACAGGGAAAAACACCATATATTTT. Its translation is CASSELTGKNTIYF.

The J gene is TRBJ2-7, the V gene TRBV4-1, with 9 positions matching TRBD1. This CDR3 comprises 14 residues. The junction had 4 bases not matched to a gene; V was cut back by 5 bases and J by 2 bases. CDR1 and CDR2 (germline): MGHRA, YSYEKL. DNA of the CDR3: TGCGCCAGCAGCTACGGGACAGGGCCCTACGAGCAGTACTTC. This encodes CASSYGTGPYEQYF.

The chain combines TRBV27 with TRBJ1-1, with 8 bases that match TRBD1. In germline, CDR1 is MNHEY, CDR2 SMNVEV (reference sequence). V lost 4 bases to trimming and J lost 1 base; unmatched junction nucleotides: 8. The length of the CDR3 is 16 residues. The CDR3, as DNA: TGTGCCAGCAGTTCCCTCAGGACAGGGTGGAACACTGAAGCTTTCTTT. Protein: CASSSLRTGWNTEAFF.

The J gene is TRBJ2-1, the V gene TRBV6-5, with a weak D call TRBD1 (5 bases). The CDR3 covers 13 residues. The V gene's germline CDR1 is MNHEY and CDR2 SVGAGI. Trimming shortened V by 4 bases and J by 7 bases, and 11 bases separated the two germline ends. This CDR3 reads CASSLSRVNEQFF. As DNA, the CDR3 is TGTGCCAGCAGTTTGTCCAGGGTTAATGAGCAGTTCTTC.

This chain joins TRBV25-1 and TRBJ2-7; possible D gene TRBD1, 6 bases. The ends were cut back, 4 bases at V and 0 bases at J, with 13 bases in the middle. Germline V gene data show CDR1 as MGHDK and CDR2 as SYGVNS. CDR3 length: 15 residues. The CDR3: CASSGPRDNSYEQYF. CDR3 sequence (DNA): TGTGCCAGCAGTGGCCCCAGGGACAACTCCTACGAGCAGTACTTC.

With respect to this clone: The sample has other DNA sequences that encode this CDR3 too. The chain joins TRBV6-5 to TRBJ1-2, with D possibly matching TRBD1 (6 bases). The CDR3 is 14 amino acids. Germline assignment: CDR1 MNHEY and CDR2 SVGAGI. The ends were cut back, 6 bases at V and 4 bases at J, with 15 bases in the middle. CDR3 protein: CASRRVRGGYGYTF. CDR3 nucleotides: TGTGCCAGCAGGAGAGTCAGGGGTGGCTATGGCTACACCTTC.

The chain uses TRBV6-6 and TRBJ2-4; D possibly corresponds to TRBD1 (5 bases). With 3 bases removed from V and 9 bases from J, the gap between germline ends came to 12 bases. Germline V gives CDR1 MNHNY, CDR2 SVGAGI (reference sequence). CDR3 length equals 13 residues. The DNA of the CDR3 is TGTGCCAGCAGTTATGCAGGGCAGGGCATTCAGTACTTC. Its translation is CASSYAGQGIQYF.

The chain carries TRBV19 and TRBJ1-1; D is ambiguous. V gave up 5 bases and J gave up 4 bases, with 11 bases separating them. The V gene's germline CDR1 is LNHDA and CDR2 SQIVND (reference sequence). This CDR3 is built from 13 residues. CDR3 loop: CASSLQRSTEAFF. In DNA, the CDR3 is TGTGCCAGTAGTCTCCAGAGGAGCACTGAAGCTTTCTTT.

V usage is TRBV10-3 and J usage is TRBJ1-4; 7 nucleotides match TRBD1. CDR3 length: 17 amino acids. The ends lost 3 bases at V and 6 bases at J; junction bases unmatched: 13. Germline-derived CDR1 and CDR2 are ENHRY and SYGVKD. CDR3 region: CAISDSGTGAPDEKLFF. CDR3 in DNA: TGTGCCATCAGTGACTCAGGAACAGGGGCGCCGGATGAAAAACTGTTTTTT.